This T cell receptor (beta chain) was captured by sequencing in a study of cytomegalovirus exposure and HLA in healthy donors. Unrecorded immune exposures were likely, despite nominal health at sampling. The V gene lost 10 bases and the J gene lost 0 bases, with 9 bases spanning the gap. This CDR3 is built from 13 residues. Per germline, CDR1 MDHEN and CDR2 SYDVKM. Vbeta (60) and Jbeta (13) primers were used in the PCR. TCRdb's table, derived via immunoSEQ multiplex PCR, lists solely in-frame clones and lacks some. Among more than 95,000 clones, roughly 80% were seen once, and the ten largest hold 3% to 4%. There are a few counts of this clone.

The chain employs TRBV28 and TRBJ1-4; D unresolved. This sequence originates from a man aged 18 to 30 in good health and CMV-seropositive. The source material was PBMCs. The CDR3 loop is CANQKATNEKLFF. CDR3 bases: TGTGCCAATCAGAAAGCAACTAATGAAAAACTGTTTTTT.